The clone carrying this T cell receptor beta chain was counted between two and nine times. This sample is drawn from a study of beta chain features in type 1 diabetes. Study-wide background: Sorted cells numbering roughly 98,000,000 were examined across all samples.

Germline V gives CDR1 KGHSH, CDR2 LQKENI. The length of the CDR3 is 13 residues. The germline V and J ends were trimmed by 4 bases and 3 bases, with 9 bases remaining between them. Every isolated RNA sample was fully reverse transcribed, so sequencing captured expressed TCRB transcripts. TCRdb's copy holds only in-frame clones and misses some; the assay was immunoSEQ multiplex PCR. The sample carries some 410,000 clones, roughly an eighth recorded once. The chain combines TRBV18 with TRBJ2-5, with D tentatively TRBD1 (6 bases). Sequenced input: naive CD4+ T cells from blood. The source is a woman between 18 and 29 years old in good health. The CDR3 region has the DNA TGTGCCAGCTCACTACAGGGCAAAGAGACCCAGTACTTC. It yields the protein CASSLQGKETQYF.